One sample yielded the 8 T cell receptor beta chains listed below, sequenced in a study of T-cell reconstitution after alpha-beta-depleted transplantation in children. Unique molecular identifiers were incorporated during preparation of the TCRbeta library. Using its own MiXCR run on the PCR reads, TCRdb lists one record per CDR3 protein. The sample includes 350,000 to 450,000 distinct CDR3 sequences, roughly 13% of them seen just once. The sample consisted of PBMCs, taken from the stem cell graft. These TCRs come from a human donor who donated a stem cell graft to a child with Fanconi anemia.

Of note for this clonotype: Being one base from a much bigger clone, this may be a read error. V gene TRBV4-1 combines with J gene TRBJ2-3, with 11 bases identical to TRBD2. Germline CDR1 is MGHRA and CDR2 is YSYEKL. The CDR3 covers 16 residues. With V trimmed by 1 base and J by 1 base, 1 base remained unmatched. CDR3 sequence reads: CASSQVLAGGTDTQYF. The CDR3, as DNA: TGCGCCAGCAGCCAAGTACTAGCGGGGGGCACAGATACGCAGTATTTT.

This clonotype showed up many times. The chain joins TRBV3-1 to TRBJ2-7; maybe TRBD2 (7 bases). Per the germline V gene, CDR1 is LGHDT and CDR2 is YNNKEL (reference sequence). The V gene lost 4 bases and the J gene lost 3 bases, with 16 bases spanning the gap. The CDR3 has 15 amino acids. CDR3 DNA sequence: TGTGCCAGCAGCCGAGGGCGGGGGCCGATCTACGAGCAGTACGTC. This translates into CASSRGRGPIYEQYV.

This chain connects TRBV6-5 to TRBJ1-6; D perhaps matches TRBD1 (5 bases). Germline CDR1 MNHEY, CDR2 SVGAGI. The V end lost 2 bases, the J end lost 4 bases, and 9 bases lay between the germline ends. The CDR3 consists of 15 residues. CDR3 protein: CASSYSGTYNSPLHF. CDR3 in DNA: TGTGCCAGCAGTTACAGCGGGACGTATAATTCACCCCTCCACTTT.

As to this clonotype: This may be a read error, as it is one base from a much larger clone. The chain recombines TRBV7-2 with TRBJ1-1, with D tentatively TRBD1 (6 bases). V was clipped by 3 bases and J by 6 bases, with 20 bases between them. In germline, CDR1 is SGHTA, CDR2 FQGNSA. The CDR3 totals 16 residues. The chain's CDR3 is CASSLSGGAGSSEAFF. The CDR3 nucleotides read TGTGCCAGCAGCTTGAGCGGGGGCGCGGGGAGCTCTGAAGCTTTCTTT. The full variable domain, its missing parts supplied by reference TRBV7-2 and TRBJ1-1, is GAGVSQSPSNKVTEKGKDVELRCDPISGHTALYWYRQSLGQGLEFLIYFQGNSAPDKSGLPSDRFSAERTGGSVSTLTIQRTQQEDSAVYLCASSLSGGAGSSEAFFGQGTRLTVV.

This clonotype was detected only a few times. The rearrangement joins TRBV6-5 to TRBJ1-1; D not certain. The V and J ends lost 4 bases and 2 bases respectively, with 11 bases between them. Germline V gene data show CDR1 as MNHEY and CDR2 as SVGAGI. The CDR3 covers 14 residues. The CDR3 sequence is CASSSYGGNTEAFF. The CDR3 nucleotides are TGTGCCAGCAGTTCCTACGGAGGCAACACTGAAGCTTTCTTT.

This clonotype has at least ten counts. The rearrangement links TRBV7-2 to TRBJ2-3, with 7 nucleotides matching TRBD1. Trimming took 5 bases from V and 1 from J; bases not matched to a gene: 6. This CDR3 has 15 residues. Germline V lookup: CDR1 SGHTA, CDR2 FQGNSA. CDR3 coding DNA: TGTGCCAGCAGCCCGACAGGGATCCGCACAGATACGCAGTATTTT. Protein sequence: CASSPTGIRTDTQYF.

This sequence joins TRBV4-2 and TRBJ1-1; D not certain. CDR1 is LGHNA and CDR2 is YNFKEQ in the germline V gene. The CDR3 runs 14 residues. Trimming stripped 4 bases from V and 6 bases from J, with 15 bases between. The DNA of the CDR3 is TGTGCCAGCAGCCCTGGGCCCGGCGGCTCTGAAGCTTTCTTT. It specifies CASSPGPGGSEAFF.

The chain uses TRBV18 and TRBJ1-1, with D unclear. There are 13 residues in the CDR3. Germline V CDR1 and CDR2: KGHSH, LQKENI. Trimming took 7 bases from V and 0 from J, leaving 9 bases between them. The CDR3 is CASFKALNTEAFF. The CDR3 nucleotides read TGTGCCAGCTTCAAGGCTTTGAACACTGAAGCTTTCTTT.